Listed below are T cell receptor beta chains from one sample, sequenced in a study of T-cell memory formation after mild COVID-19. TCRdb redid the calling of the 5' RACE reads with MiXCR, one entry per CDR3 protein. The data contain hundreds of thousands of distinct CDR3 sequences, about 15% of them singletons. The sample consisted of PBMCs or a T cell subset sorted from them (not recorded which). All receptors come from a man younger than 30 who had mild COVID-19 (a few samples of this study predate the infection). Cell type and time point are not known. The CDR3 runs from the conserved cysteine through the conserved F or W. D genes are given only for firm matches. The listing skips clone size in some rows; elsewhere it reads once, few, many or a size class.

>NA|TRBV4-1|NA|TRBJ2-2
CASSQTTTGELFF
TGCGCCAGCAGCCAAACGACCACCGGGGAGCTGTTTTTT
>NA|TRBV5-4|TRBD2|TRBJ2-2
CASSFGGLAGYTGELFF
TGTGCCAGCAGCTTTGGAGGACTAGCGGGATACACCGGGGAGCTGTTTTTT
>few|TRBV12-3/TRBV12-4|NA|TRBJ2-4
CASSLPGLYIQYF
TGTGCCAGCAGTTTACCAGGGTTATACATTCAGTACTTC
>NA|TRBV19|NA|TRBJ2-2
CASNDNTGELFF
TGTGCCAGTAACGATAACACCGGGGAGCTGTTTTTT
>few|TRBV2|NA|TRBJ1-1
CASSEWLGGTWGAFF
TGTGCCAGCAGTGAATGGTTAGGAGGAACCTGGGGAGCTTTCTTT
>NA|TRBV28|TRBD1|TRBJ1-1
CASSLPRGATEAFF
TGTGCCAGCAGTTTGCCCAGGGGGGCCACTGAAGCTTTCTTT
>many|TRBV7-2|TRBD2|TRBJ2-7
CASSAGTSGGPEQYF
TGTGCCAGCAGCGCCGGGACTAGCGGGGGACCCGAGCAGTACTTC
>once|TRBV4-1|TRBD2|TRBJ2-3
CASSQTGGGFGTVDTQYF
TGCGCCAGCAGCCAAACAGGCGGGGGGTTCGGAACGGTTGATACGCAGTATTTT
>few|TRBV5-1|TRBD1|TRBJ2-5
CASKRRDSFSIETQYF
TGCGCCAGTAAAAGACGGGACAGTTTTTCAATAGAGACCCAGTACTTC
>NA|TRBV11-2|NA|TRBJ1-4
CASSRRPGSKSGTNEKLFF
TGTGCCAGCAGCCGTCGTCCAGGCTCCAAATCAGGAACTAATGAAAAACTGTTTTTT
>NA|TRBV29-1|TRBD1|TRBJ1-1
CSVATGVGTEAFF
TGCAGCGTTGCAACAGGGGTCGGCACTGAAGCTTTCTTT
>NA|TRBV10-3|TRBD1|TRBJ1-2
CAIRPGGAGYGYTF
TGTGCCATCCGCCCAGGGGGCGCCGGCTATGGCTACACCTTC
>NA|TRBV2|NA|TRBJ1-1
CASSDLWPMNTEAFF
TGTGCCAGCAGTGATCTCTGGCCGATGAACACTGAAGCTTTCTTT
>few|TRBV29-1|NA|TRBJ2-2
CSVQSRQAHGELFF
TGCAGCGTCCAGAGCCGACAGGCACACGGGGAGCTGTTTTTT
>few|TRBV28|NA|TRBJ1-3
CASSLISAAGNTIYF
TGTGCCAGCAGTTTAATATCCGCCGCTGGAAACACCATATATTTT
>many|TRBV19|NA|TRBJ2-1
CARKTGNEQFF
TGTGCCCGAAAAACGGGGAATGAGCAGTTCTTC
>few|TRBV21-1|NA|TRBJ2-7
CASQPGTTTYEQYF
TGTGCCAGCCAGCCCGGGACAACTACCTACGAGCAGTACTTC
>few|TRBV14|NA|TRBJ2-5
CASSQRARETQYF
TGTGCCAGCAGCCAACGTGCCAGAGAGACCCAGTACTTC
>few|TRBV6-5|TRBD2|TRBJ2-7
CASSYSRTSGVYEQYF
TGTGCCAGCAGTTACTCGAGGACTAGCGGGGTGTACGAGCAGTACTTC
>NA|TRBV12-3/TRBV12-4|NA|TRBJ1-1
CASRIRGGNTEAFF
TGTGCCAGCAGGATCCGGGGGGGGAACACTGAAGCTTTCTTT
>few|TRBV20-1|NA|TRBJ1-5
CSAVSYATDSNQPQHF
TGCAGTGCCGTATCCTACGCGACAGATAGCAATCAGCCCCAGCATTTT
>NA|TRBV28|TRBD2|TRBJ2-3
CASSLLTSGGADTQYF
TGTGCCAGCAGTTTGCTGACTAGCGGGGGAGCAGATACGCAGTATTTT
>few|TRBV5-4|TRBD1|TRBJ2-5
CASSLDRGRETQYF
TGTGCCAGCAGCTTGGACAGGGGGCGGGAGACCCAGTACTTC
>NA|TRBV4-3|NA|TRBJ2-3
CASSPGSEADTQYF
TGCGCCAGCAGCCCAGGCAGCGAGGCAGATACGCAGTATTTT
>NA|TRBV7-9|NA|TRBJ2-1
CASRPSNEQFF
TGTGCCAGCAGGCCCAGCAATGAGCAGTTCTTC
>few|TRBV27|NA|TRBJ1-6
CASSLGEGKESPLHF
TGTGCCAGCAGCCTAGGGGAGGGGAAGGAATCACCCCTCCACTTT
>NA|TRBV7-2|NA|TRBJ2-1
CASSLAPSAHNEQFF
TGTGCCAGCAGCTTAGCGCCTAGCGCACACAATGAGCAGTTCTTC
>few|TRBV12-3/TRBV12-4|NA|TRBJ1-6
CASTSLGGQSPLHF
TGTGCCAGCACCTCCCTGGGGGGGCAATCACCCCTCCACTTT
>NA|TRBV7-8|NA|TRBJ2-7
CASSLGGPYEQYF
TGTGCCAGCAGCTTAGGAGGTCCCTACGAGCAGTACTTC
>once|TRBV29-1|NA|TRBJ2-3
CSACGESTDTQYF
TGCAGCGCCTGTGGGGAAAGCACAGATACGCAGTATTTT
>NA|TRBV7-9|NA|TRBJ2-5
CASSRKAAGTSETQYF
TGTGCCAGCAGCCGAAAGGCAGCCGGGACTTCAGAGACCCAGTACTTC
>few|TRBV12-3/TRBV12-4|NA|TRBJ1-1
CASRMTNTEAFF
TGTGCCAGCAGGATGACAAACACTGAAGCTTTCTTT
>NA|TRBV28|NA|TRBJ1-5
CASSFGGSSQPQHF
TGTGCCAGCAGTTTCGGGGGTTCGAGTCAGCCCCAGCATTTT
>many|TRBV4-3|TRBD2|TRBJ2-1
CASSQAKTGGPYSYNEQFF
TGCGCCAGCAGCCAAGCGAAGACGGGGGGTCCCTACTCCTACAATGAGCAGTTCTTC
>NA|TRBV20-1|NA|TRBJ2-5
CNANHGETQYF
TGCAATGCCAATCACGGGGAGACCCAGTACTTC
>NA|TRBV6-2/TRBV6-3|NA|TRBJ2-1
CASYGQGTYNEQFF
TGTGCCAGTTATGGGCAGGGGACCTACAATGAGCAGTTCTTC
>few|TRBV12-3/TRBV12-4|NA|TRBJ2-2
CASSLAGLIGNTGELFF
TGTGCCAGCAGTTTGGCAGGGCTAATAGGGAACACCGGGGAGCTGTTTTTT
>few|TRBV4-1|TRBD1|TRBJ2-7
CASSPRRTGGPEQYF
TGCGCCAGCAGCCCCCGACGGACAGGGGGCCCGGAGCAGTACTTC
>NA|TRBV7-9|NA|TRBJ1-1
CASSPALSTEAFF
TGTGCCAGCAGCCCAGCTTTGAGCACTGAAGCTTTCTTT
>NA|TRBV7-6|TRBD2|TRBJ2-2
CASSETGTRDTGELFF
TGTGCCAGCAGCGAAACCGGGACTAGGGACACCGGGGAGCTGTTTTTT
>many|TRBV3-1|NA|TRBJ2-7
CASSQELLFEQYF
TGTGCCAGCAGCCAAGAACTGTTGTTCGAGCAGTACTTC
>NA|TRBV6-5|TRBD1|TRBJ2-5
CASSRGLGETQYF
TGTGCCAGCAGCAGGGGGCTCGGAGAGACCCAGTACTTC
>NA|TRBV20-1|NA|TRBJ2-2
CSAGRIRDTGELFF
TGCAGTGCTGGGCGGATCAGGGACACCGGGGAGCTGTTTTTT
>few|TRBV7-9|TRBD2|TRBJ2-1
CASSLSSIPRYLAASYNEQFF
TGTGCCAGCAGCTTGAGCTCGATACCGAGGTATCTAGCGGCCTCCTACAATGAGCAGTTCTTC
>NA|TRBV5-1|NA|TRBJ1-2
CASSSPGVGLNGYTF
TGCGCCAGCAGCTCGCCGGGGGTCGGCTTAAATGGCTACACCTTC
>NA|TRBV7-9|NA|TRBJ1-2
CASRPGPIYGYTF
TGTGCCAGCAGACCGGGACCGATCTATGGCTACACCTTC